This T cell receptor beta chain is drawn from a study of blood T cells in healthy people across ages. General study findings and limits: Underestimates were what the diversity estimates from one million T cells were considered to be. What prevented conclusive comparison of naive and antigen-experienced cells was that PBMCs were unsorted. Percentage of naive T cells showed a strong correlation with TCR beta diversity.

Each sample gave at least 6.5 million isolated PBMCs. Turning to this clonotype: The antigen remains undetermined.

Primers used in a second PCR of roughly 7 to 12 cycles were a sample-barcoded 5' primer and a J-beta primer mix. TCRdb re-derived calls from the 5' RACE reads in MiXCR, one entry per CDR3 protein. The top ten hold roughly 20% of the sample, which has about 730,000 distinct CDR3 sequences, roughly 44% seen once. The CDR3 runs to 15 residues. With 2 bases clipped from V and 5 bases from J, the junction kept 5 bases outside the gene matches. CDR1 and CDR2 from the germline V gene are MDHEN and SYDVKM. This receptor was obtained from a woman aged 55-70 years in good health. Sequencing was done on a sample of blood. The chain has TRBV28 and TRBJ2-1; 8 bases line up with TRBD2. Here the CDR3 reads CASSLGTRVNNEQFF. As DNA, the CDR3 is TGTGCCAGCAGTTTAGGGACTAGAGTCAACAATGAGCAGTTCTTC.